These T cell receptor beta chains were read from a single sample in a study of blood T cell repertoires in COVID-19. Assay used: immunoSEQ multiplex PCR; TCRdb lists only in-frame clones, some missing. The sample lists roughly 150,000 clones, roughly 93% seen once, with approximately 5% in the top ten. The sequenced sample was peripheral blood. Receptor source: a man aged 18 to 30 with COVID-19, enrolled during active disease. CDR3s include the opening cysteine and the closing phenylalanine or tryptophan. Fields, in order: J gene, V gene, CDR3 protein.

TRBJ2-7,TRBV19,CASSINTETYEQYF
TRBJ1-2,TRBV9,CASSVVPGKNYGYTF
TRBJ1-6,TRBV30,CAWRITGSSYNSPLHF
TRBJ2-7,TRBV27,CASSLSSRASYEQYF
TRBJ1-3,TRBV27,CASSPLQGAFLDTIYF
TRBJ2-7,TRBV7-2,CASSNQGSLYEQYF
TRBJ1-5,TRBV5-8,CASSLETAYEPQHF
TRBJ2-1,TRBV5-5,CASSLEGGRSEQFF
TRBJ1-2,TRBV14,CASSQDVAGRAGYTF
TRBJ2-1,TRBV10-3,CAIRLAGTDNEQFF
TRBJ2-7,TRBV7-6,CASSSYTGDYEQYF
TRBJ2-3,TRBV7-2,CASSRTSGNTDTQYF
TRBJ1-1,TRBV6-6,CASMERDTEAFF
TRBJ2-1,TRBV28,CASSLSGPYNEQFF
TRBJ1-4,TRBV9,CASSSGQGVGEKLFF
TRBJ2-1,TRBV11-2,CASSSFSNIYNEQFF
TRBJ2-1,TRBV11-2,CASSLVAALYNEQFF
TRBJ1-1,TRBV7-2,CASSLGRIWGGDTEAFF
TRBJ2-1,TRBV12-1,CASSPGTGGFNEFF
TRBJ1-1,TRBV18,CASSRDSLPFAFF
TRBJ2-3,TRBV24-1,CATSDMTSGGTWGTQYF
TRBJ2-7,TRBV24-1,CATSDPGQGYYEQYF
TRBJ1-1,TRBV7-9,CARDRTEAFF
TRBJ2-7,TRBV27,CASSSIAGASEQYF
TRBJ2-7,TRBV3-1/TRBV3-2,CASSQGTSGRFYEQYF
TRBJ1-1,TRBV6-2/TRBV6-3,CASSQDILFTEAFF
TRBJ2-1,TRBV7-9,CAQGNNEQFF
TRBJ2-2,TRBV29-1,CSVERRTGPTGELFF
TRBJ2-7,TRBV28,CGSRRGNEQYF
TRBJ1-4,TRBV3-1/TRBV3-2,CASSQGQGEIKLFF
TRBJ2-1,TRBV5-6,CASNQGGYEQFF
TRBJ1-6,TRBV21-1,CASSSGGPSSYNSPLHF
TRBJ1-5,TRBV3-1/TRBV3-2,CASSETTGYNQPQHF
TRBJ1-3,TRBV11-3,CASSSSLDNNTIYF
TRBJ1-2,TRBV30,CAWSVPTVNYGYTF
TRBJ2-7,TRBV23-1,CASSQSPARQGRWPDYEQYF
TRBJ1-3,TRBV18,CASSPGSSGNTIYF
TRBJ2-7,TRBV25-1,CASSRDRDSYEQYF
TRBJ2-2,TRBV29-1,CSVEVPGQGAGELFF
TRBJ2-1,TRBV28,CAIGASNEQFF
TRBJ1-1,TRBV7-9,CASSSPGQGYTEAFF
TRBJ1-2,TRBV9,CASRSTNYGYTF
TRBJ1-2,TRBV6-5,CASSYSTGLYGYTF
TRBJ2-1,TRBV28,CASSSREVPYNEQFF
TRBJ2-3,TRBV28,CASTLSGRPDTQYF
TRBJ1-6,TRBV30,CAWSVARLSLHF
TRBJ2-1,TRBV3-1/TRBV3-2,CASSFTTGLAGLQVRQFF
TRBJ1-3,TRBV5-1,CASTLSVGGSENTIYF
TRBJ2-2,TRBV25-1,CASSEPVDTGELFF
TRBJ2-7,TRBV28,CASTQGAGREQYF